This T cell receptor (beta chain) was recorded in a study of T cell responses to AZD1222 COVID-19 vaccine. Points from the study as a whole: The study reported that nearly half of spike-specific TCRs target unmutated variant regions. Among those given AZD1222, only five or six were seropositive at baseline. Repertoire samples came only from after the peak T cell response.

Assay used: immunoSEQ multiplex PCR; TCRdb lists only in-frame clones, some missing. This table has 200,000 or so clones, about 89% appearing once. The germline CDR1 and CDR2 sequences are SGDLS and YYNGEE. Deletions cut 0 bases from V and 4 bases from J, with 14 bases between. This CDR3 is 15 amino acids long. About this clone: Its target is unknown.

This chain links TRBV9 with TRBJ2-7; D unclear. Material: peripheral blood, obtained on day 0 of MenACWY control vaccination. The receptor was derived from an adult in good health. The CDR3 nucleotides are TGTGCCAGCAGCGTAGCTACGTCGGCAGTTTACGAGCAGTACTTC. Its protein product is CASSVATSAVYEQYF. Full variable domain (outside the CDR3, taken from reference TRBV9 and TRBJ2-7): DSGVTQTPKHLITATGQRVTLRCSPRSGDLSVYWYQQSLDQGLQFLIQYYNGEERAKGNILERFSAQQFPDLHSELNLSSLELGDSALYFCASSVATSAVYEQYFGPGTRLTVT.